These T cell receptor beta chains were read from a single sample in a study of identical twins. TCRdb fed the 5' RACE reads into MiXCR, producing one record per CDR3 protein. The data show 240,000 or so distinct CDR3 sequences, roughly 7% seen once. These sequences were also reported in another study, on yellow fever vaccine responses in identical twins.

Sequenced input: memory (CD45RO+) T cells sorted from blood. Source of these receptors: a woman aged 18-29 years in good health. Each CDR3 is given with its conserved first and last residue. A D gene is named only where the DNA matches it firmly. Only part of the rows carry a size: once, few, many, or a class if the clone is expanded.

TRBJ2-5	-	TRBD2	TRBV6-5	TGTGCCAGCAGTTACTCGGCTAGCGGGGGGCAAGAGACCCAGTACTTC	CASSYSASGGQETQYF
TRBJ2-7	-	-	TRBV28	TGTGCCAGCAGTTTGGGCGGGAAATACGAGCAGTACTTC	CASSLGGKYEQYF
TRBJ2-1	many	TRBD2	TRBV10-3	TGTGCCATCAACCCAGCCGGGCTAGCGGGAGGAGGTGAGCAGTTCTTC	CAINPAGLAGGGEQFF
TRBJ2-3	-	TRBD2	TRBV24-1	TGTGCCACCAGTGTTCAGCCGGGACTAGCGGGGGGCGATACGCAGTATTTT	CATSVQPGLAGGDTQYF
TRBJ2-5	-	-	TRBV3-1	TGTGCCAGCAGCCAAAATTTTTTGGGGTCCCAAGAGACCCAGTACTTC	CASSQNFLGSQETQYF
TRBJ2-1	many	TRBD2	TRBV10-3	TGTGCCATCAGTGTCGGGGGACTAGGAAATTACAATGAGCAGTTCTTC	CAISVGGLGNYNEQFF
TRBJ2-5	-	-	TRBV2	TGTGCCAGCAGTGAAGGGGGCCTTCCAGAGACCCAGTACTTC	CASSEGGLPETQYF
TRBJ2-5	few	-	TRBV3-1	TGTGCCAGCACCCACAGGGGGGGCGGGGAGACCCAGTACTTC	CASTHRGGGETQYF
TRBJ2-3	many	-	TRBV11-2	TGTGCCAGCAGCTTAGAGCCTAGCGTAGATACGCAGTATTTT	CASSLEPSVDTQYF
TRBJ2-1	many	-	TRBV24-1	TGTGCCACCAGTGCCCTAGTCGGGTCCGGGTCCTACAATGAGCAGTTCTTC	CATSALVGSGSYNEQFF
TRBJ1-2	-	-	TRBV29-1	TGCAGCGTTGAAGATGGGGGGCCCGGCTATGGCTACACCTTC	CSVEDGGPGYGYTF
TRBJ2-2	many	TRBD2	TRBV12-3/TRBV12-4	TGTGCCAGCAGTCCTAGCGGACATTACACCGGGGAGCTGTTTTTT	CASSPSGHYTGELFF
TRBJ1-1	many	-	TRBV12-3/TRBV12-4	TGTGCCAGCAGTTTCATGGGGAACACTGAAGCTTTCTTT	CASSFMGNTEAFF
TRBJ2-7	many	-	TRBV4-1	TGCGCCAGCAGCCACGGGGGCACCCAAAACTACGAGCAGTACTTC	CASSHGGTQNYEQYF
TRBJ2-1	many	TRBD2	TRBV12-3/TRBV12-4	TGTGCCAGCAGATCCACTAGCGGGGGACGATACAATGAGCAGTTCTTC	CASRSTSGGRYNEQFF
TRBJ2-2	many	-	TRBV6-1	TGTGCCAGCAGTCCGTCGTGGGGGGACACCGGGGAGCTGTTTTTT	CASSPSWGDTGELFF
TRBJ2-7	-	TRBD1	TRBV5-5	TGTGCCAGCAGCCGTCCGGGACAGGGTTCCTACGAGCAGTACTTC	CASSRPGQGSYEQYF
TRBJ2-5	-	-	TRBV29-1	TGCAGCGTTGCGTTGGGGGGGACCCAGTACTTC	CSVALGGTQYF
TRBJ1-4	-	-	TRBV5-1	TGCGCCAGCAGCGGCGGACAGCCTAATGAAAAACTGTTTTTT	CASSGGQPNEKLFF